This T cell receptor beta chain is drawn from a study of shared clonotypes between healthy human individuals. As for the study in general: The donors, two women and a few men, were aged 18 to 49. Each donor contributed plates that comprised three CD4 naive, three CD4 memory, two CD8 naive and one CD8 memory.

The CDR3 spans 12 residues. Germline V gene data show CDR1 as KGHSH and CDR2 as LQKENI. Trimming left V 3 bases short and J 4 bases short, with 6 bases between. To note about this clone: The antigen remains unidentified. The sample carries other DNA sequences with the same CDR3.

Sequencing used immunoSEQ multiplex PCR; TCRdb keeps in-frame clones, though not all of them. The repertoire consists of about 1 million clones, with around 74% occurring once and the leading ten covering 1.4%. The study, taken as a whole, reports: Researchers found naive subsets generally carried larger estimated richness than memory subsets.

This clonotype was sampled from a man aged 18 to 35 in good health. Sequenced input: memory CD4+ T cells sorted from blood. Specified subset: CD45RA-negative fraction. The V call is TRBV18, the J call TRBJ2-5; no firm D call. The CDR3 is CASSPTGETQYF. DNA of the CDR3: TGTGCCAGCTCACCGACGGGAGAGACCCAGTACTTC.